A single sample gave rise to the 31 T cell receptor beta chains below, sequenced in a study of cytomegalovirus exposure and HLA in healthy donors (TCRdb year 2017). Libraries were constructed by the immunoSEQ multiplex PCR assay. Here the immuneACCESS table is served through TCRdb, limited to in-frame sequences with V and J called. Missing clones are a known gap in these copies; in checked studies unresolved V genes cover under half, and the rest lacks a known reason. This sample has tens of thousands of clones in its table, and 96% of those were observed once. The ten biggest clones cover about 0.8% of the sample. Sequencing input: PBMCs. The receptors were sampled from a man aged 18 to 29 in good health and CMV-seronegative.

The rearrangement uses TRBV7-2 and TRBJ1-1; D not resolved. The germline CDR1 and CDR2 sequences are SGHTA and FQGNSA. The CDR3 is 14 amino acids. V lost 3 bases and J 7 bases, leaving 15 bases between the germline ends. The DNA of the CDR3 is TGTGCCAGCAGCTTGGGCCTTGGACGGGGTGAAGCTTTCTTT. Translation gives CASSLGLGRGEAFF.

CDR3 region: CASSLTGGGYGYTF. The CDR3 region has the DNA TGTGCCAGCAGTTTAACAGGGGGCGGTTATGGCTACACCTTC. J is TRBJ1-2 and V is TRBV28; 9 bases are a match to TRBD1. CDR1 MDHEN and CDR2 SYDVKM come from the germline V gene. The J segment lost 5 bases and the V segment lost 2 bases, leaving 3 bases of the junction unmatched. CDR3 size: 14 residues.

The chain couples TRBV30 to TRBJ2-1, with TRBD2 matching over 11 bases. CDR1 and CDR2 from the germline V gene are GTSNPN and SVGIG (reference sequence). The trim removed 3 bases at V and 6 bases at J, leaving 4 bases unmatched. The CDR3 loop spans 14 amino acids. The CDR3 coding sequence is TGTGCCTGGAGACTAGCGGGAGCGGGCAATGAGCAGTTCTTC. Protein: CAWRLAGAGNEQFF.

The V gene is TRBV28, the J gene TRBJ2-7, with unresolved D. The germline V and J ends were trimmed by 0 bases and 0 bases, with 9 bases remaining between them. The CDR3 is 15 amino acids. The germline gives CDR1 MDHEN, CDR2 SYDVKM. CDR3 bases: TGTGCCAGCAGTTTATGGTCATCAGGCTCCTACGAGCAGTACTTC. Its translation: CASSLWSSGSYEQYF.

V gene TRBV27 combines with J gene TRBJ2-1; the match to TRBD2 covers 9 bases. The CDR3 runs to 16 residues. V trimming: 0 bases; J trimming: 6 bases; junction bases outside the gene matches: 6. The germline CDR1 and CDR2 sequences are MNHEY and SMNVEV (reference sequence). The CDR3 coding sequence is TGTGCCAGCAGTTTATCGTGGGGACTAGCCGTCAATGAGCAGTTCTTC. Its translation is CASSLSWGLAVNEQFF.

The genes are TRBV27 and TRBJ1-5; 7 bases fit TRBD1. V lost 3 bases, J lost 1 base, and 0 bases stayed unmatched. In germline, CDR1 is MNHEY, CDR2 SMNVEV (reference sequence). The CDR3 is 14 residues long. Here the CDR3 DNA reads TGTGCCAGCAGTTTCAGGGGGAGCAATCAGCCCCAGCATTTT. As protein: CASSFRGSNQPQHF.

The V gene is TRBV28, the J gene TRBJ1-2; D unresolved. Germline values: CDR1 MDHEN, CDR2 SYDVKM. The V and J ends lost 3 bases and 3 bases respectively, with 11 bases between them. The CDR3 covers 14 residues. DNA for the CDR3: TGTGCCAGCAGTTTTCGTAACAGACACTATGGCTACACCTTC. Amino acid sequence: CASSFRNRHYGYTF.

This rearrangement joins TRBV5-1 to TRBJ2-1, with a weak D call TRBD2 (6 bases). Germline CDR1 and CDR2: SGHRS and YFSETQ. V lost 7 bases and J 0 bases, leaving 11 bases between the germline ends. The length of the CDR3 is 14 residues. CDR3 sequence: CASGDGSSYNEQFF. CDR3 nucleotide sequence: TGCGCCAGCGGGGACGGGAGCTCCTACAATGAGCAGTTCTTC.

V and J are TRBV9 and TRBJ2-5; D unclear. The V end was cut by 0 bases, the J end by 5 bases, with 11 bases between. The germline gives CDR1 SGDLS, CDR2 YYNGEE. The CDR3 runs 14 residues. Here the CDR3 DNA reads TGTGCCAGCAGCGTAGGACCAGGATGGGAGACCCAGTACTTC. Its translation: CASSVGPGWETQYF.

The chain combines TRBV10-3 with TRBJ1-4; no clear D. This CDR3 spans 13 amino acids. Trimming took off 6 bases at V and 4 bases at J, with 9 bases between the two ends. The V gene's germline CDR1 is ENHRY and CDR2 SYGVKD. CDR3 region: CAISLGDNEKLFF. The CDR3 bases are TGTGCCATCAGCCTCGGGGATAATGAAAAACTGTTTTTT.

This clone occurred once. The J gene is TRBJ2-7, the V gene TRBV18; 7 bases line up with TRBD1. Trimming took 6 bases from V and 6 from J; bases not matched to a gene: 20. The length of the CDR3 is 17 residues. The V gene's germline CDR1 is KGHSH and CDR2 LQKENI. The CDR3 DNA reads TGTGCCAGCTCGACCGGAGGTCAGACAGGGATTGCTACCGAGCAGTACTTC. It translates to CASSTGGQTGIATEQYF. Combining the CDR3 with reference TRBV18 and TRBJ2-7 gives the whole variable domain NAGVMQNPRHLVRRRGQEARLRCSPMKGHSHVYWYRQLPEEGLKFMVYLQKENIIDESGMPKERFSAEFPKEGPSILRIQQVVRGDSAAYFCASSTGGQTGIATEQYFGPGTRLTVT.

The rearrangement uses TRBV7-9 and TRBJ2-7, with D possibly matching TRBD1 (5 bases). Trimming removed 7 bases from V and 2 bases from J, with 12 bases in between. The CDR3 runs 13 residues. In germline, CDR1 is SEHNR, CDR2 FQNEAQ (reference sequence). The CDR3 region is CASTPQDPYEQYF. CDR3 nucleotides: TGTGCCAGCACCCCACAGGATCCCTACGAGCAGTACTTC. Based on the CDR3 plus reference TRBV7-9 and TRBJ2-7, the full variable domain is DTGVSQNPRHKITKRGQNVTFRCDPISEHNRLYWYRQTLGQGPEFLTYFQNEAQLEKSRLLSDRFSAERPKGSFSTLEIQRTEQGDSAMYLCASTPQDPYEQYFGPGTRLTVT.

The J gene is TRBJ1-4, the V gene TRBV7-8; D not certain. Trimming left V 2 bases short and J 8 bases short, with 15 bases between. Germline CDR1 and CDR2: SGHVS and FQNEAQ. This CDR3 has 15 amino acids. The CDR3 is CASSLSTGVGEKLFF. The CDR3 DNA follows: TGTGCCAGCAGCTTATCAACGGGAGTCGGGGAAAAACTGTTTTTT.

Here the CDR3 DNA reads TGTGCCAGCAGCCGCCGCGAGGGTTCCAACTATGGCTACACCTTC. As protein: CASSRREGSNYGYTF. This sequence joins TRBV7-2 and TRBJ1-2; D gene ambiguous. The V gene lost 5 bases and the J gene lost 2 bases, with 15 bases spanning the gap. The CDR3 sequence is 15 residues long. Germline CDR1 SGHTA, CDR2 FQGNSA. Full variable domain (missing parts from reference TRBV7-2 and TRBJ1-2): GAGVSQSPSNKVTEKGKDVELRCDPISGHTALYWYRQSLGQGLEFLIYFQGNSAPDKSGLPSDRFSAERTGGSVSTLTIQRTQQEDSAVYLCASSRREGSNYGYTFGSGTRLTVV.

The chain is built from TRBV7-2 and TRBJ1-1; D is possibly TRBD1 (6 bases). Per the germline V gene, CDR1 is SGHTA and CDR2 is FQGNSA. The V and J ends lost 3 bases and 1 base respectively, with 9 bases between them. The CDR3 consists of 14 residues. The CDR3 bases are TGTGCCAGCAGCTTGGGACATCAGAACACTGAAGCTTTCTTT. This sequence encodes CASSLGHQNTEAFF.

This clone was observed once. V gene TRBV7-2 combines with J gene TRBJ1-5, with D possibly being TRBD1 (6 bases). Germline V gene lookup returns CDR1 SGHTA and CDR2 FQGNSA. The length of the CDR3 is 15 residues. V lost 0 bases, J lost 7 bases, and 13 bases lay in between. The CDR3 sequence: CASSLARGGVQPQHF. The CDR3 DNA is TGTGCCAGCAGCTTAGCGCGGGGGGGCGTCCAGCCCCAGCATTTT.

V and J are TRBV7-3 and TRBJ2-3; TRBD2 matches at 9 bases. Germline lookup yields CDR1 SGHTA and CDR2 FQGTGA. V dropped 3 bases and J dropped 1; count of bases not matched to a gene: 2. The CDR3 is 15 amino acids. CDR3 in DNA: TGTGCCAGCAGCTTTTTAGCGGGAGGCACAGATACGCAGTATTTT. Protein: CASSFLAGGTDTQYF.

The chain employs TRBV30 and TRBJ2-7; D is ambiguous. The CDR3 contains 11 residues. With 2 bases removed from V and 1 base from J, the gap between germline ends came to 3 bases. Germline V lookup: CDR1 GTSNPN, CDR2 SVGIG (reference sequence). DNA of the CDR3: TGTGCCTGGAGTCTATCCTACGAGCAGTACTTC. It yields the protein CAWSLSYEQYF.

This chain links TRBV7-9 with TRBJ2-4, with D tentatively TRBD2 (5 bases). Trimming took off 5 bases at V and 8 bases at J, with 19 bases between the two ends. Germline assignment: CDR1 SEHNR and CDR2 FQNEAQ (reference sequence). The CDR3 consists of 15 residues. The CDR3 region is CASSLLVTRLDIQYF. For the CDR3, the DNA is TGTGCCAGCAGCCTCCTGGTCACTAGGCTTGACATTCAGTACTTC.

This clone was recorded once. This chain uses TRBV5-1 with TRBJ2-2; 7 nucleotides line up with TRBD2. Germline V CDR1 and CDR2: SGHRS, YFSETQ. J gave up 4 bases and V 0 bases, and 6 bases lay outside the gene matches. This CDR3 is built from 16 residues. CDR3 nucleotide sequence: TGCGCCAGCAGCTTGGTGGCGGGAGTTGGCACCGGGGAGCTGTTTTTT. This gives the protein CASSLVAGVGTGELFF.

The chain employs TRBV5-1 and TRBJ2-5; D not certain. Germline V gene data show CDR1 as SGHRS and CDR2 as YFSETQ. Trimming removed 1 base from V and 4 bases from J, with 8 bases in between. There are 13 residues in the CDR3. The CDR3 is CASSLIVGETQYF. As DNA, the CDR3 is TGCGCCAGCAGCTTGATAGTTGGAGAGACCCAGTACTTC.

CDR3 sequence reads: CASSQWMLGGRCCEQYF. The CDR3 bases are TGCGCCAGCAGTCAATGGATGTTAGGGGGCAGATGCTGTGAGCAGTACTTC. V and J are TRBV23-1 and TRBJ2-7, with 7 bases fitting TRBD1. TRBV23-1 carries the ORF label, with uncertain function. V lost 1 base to trimming and J lost 7 bases; unmatched junction nucleotides: 16. This CDR3 comprises 17 residues.

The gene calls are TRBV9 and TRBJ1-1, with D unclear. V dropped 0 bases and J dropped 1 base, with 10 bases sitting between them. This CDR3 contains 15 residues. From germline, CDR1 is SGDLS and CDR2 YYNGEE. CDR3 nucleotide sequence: TGTGCCAGCAGCGTAGTGGGAGGATCGAACACTGAAGCTTTCTTT. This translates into CASSVVGGSNTEAFF.

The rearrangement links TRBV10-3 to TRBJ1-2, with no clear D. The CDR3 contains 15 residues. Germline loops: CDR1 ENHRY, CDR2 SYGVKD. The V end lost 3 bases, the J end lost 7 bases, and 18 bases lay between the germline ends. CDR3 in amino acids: CAISDPFGRESGYTF. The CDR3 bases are TGTGCCATCAGTGACCCTTTCGGGAGAGAGAGTGGCTACACCTTC.

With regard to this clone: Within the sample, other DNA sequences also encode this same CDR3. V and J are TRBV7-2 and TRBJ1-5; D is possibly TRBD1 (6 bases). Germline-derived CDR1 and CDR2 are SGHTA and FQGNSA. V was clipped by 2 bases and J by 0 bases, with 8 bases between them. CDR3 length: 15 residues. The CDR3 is CASSLLGASNQPQHF. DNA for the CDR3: TGTGCCAGCAGCTTATTGGGGGCTAGCAATCAGCCCCAGCATTTT.

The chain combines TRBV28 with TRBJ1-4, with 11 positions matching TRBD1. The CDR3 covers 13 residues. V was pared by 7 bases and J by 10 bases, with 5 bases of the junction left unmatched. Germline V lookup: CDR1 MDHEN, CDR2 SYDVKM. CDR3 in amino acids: CASNSGQGVKLFF. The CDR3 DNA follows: TGTGCCAGCAACTCGGGACAGGGGGTAAAACTGTTTTTT.

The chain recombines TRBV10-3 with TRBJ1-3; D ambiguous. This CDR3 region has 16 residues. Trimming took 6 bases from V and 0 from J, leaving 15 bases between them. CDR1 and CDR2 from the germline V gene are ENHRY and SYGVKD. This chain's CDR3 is CAIRISGINSGNTIYF. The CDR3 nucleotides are TGTGCCATCAGAATCTCCGGGATCAACTCTGGAAACACCATATATTTT.

CDR3 amino acids: CASSLTTGGANIQYF. In DNA, the CDR3 is TGTGCCAGCAGCTTAACCACAGGGGGCGCGAACATTCAGTACTTC. This chain connects TRBV11-2 to TRBJ2-4; 9 nucleotides match TRBD1. Germline V gene data show CDR1 as SGHAT and CDR2 as FQNNGV. The J segment lost 7 bases and the V segment lost 2 bases, leaving 6 bases of the junction unmatched. The CDR3 runs 15 residues. The whole variable domain, filled in from reference TRBV11-2 and TRBJ2-4, reads EAGVAQSPRYKIIEKRQSVAFWCNPISGHATLYWYQQILGQGPKLLIQFQNNGVVDDSQLPKDRFSAERLKGVDSTLKIQPAKLEDSAVYLCASSLTTGGANIQYFGAGTRLSVL.

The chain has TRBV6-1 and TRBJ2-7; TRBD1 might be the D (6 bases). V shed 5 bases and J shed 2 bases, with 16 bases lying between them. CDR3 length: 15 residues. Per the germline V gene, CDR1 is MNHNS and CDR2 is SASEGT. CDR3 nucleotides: TGTGCCAGCAGTAGACAGGACGGAGCCGCCTACGAGCAGTACGTC. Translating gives CASSRQDGAAYEQYV.

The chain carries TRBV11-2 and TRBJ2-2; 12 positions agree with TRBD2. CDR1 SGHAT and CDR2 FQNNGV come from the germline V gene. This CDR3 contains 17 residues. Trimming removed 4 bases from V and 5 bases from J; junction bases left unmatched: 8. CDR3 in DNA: TGTGCCAGCAGCTCGAGGACTAGCGGGGATAGAACCGGGGAGCTGTTTTTT. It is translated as CASSSRTSGDRTGELFF.

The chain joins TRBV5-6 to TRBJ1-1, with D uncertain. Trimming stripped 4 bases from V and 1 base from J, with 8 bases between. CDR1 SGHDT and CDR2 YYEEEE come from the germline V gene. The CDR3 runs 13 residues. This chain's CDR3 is CASSPIPNTEAFF. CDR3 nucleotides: TGTGCCAGCAGCCCTATCCCGAACACTGAAGCTTTCTTT.